This passage covers 18 T cell receptor beta chains from one sample sequenced in a study of blood T cell repertoires in COVID-19 (dated by TCRdb to about 2020). Library method: the immunoSEQ multiplex PCR assay. Entries here come from immuneACCESS through TCRdb and include only in-frame sequences with V and J called. Some clones fail to appear in such tables; in the studies checked, an unresolved V gene covers under half of the shortfall, and the cause of the remainder is unknown. The table for this sample lists 250,000 to 400,000 clones; approximately 89% of them were counted only once. 1.5% to 2% of the sample lies in the top ten. Material for sequencing was peripheral blood. These receptors were taken from a woman under 40 with COVID-19, enrolled during active disease.

The rearrangement uses TRBV5-1 and TRBJ1-4; 7 bases agree with TRBD1. The J segment lost 8 bases and the V segment lost 3 bases, leaving 10 bases of the junction unmatched. This CDR3 region has 15 residues. Germline CDR1 SGHRS, CDR2 YFSETQ. CDR3 bases: TGCGCCAGCAGCTGGGGGACAGTTCCAGGGGAAAAACTGTTTTTT. Amino acids: CASSWGTVPGEKLFF.

Comments on this clone: Other DNA variants within this sample encode the same CDR3. The chain links TRBV4-1 to TRBJ1-5, with no clear D. CDR3 size: 13 residues. CDR1 and CDR2 from the germline V gene are MGHRA and YSYEKL. V lost 1 base and J lost 5, with 6 bases in between. CDR3 DNA sequence: TGCGCCAGCAGCCAAGGGAGGGATCAGCCCCAGCATTTT. It codes for CASSQGRDQPQHF.

V gene TRBV7-2 combines with J gene TRBJ2-3; possibly TRBD1 for D (6 bases). The V gene lost 3 bases and the J gene lost 5 bases, with 12 bases spanning the gap. The germline V gene has CDR1 SGHTA and CDR2 FQGNSA. This CDR3 has 14 residues. The CDR3 region has the DNA TGTGCCAGCAGCTTTACTGGGGGCGGAGATACGCAGTATTTT. As protein: CASSFTGGGDTQYF.

This chain connects TRBV9 to TRBJ1-1; 9 bases are a match to TRBD1. There are 15 residues in the CDR3. V lost 3 bases, J lost 4 bases, and 7 bases stayed unmatched. In germline, CDR1 is SGDLS, CDR2 YYNGEE. CDR3 protein: CASSAGQGVPTEAFF. The CDR3 DNA reads TGTGCCAGCAGCGCGGGACAGGGTGTTCCCACTGAAGCTTTCTTT.

The chain carries TRBV27 and TRBJ1-6, with D tentatively TRBD1 (6 bases). Germline V gives CDR1 MNHEY, CDR2 SMNVEV (reference sequence). V lost 7 bases and J lost 6, with 19 bases in between. The CDR3 has 16 residues. The CDR3 DNA follows: TGTGCCAGCACCGAACTAGGGGGACACCGTAATTCACCCCTCCACTTT. Protein sequence: CASTELGGHRNSPLHF.

The J gene is TRBJ1-6, the V gene TRBV9; 9 bases agree with TRBD1. Per the germline V gene, CDR1 is SGDLS and CDR2 is YYNGEE. This CDR3 region has 15 residues. Germline trimming cut 4 bases from V and 10 bases from J; bases unmatched to any gene: 9. CDR3 coding DNA: TGTGCCAGCAGCTCCAACGACAGGGGGTTGTCACCCCTCCACTTT. Translation gives CASSSNDRGLSPLHF.

The V call is TRBV5-1, the J call TRBJ1-6; TRBD1 is a possible D gene (6 bases). The germline gives CDR1 SGHRS, CDR2 YFSETQ. The CDR3 consists of 16 residues. Trimming stripped 0 bases from V and 10 bases from J, with 17 bases between. CDR3 sequence: CASSLVAGAPKSPLHF. The CDR3 DNA reads as TGCGCCAGCAGCTTGGTTGCGGGGGCACCTAAATCACCCCTCCACTTT.

The J gene is TRBJ1-5, the V gene TRBV21-1; TRBD1 is the table's D call and was not checked against the DNA. TRBV21-1 is designated a pseudogene. The CDR3 length is 10 residues. CDR3 nucleotide sequence: TGTGCCAGCAGCGGCCGGGACAGGTTCTTT. Residues: CASSGRDRFF.

This chain connects TRBV12-3 or TRBV12-4 to TRBJ2-2; 8 nucleotides agree with TRBD2. This CDR3 has 12 residues. V shed 8 bases, J shed 7 bases, and the junction held 3 bases outside the gene matches. CDR3 sequence reads: CASGLAGGELFF. The CDR3 DNA follows: TGTGCCAGCGGGCTAGCGGGCGGGGAGCTGTTTTTT.

The chain combines TRBV11-2 with TRBJ2-1, with a weak D call TRBD2 (6 bases). Trimming removed 5 bases from V and 5 bases from J, with 22 bases in between. Germline V CDR1 and CDR2: SGHAT, FQNNGV. The CDR3 contains 17 residues. The chain's CDR3 is CASSVSFGAGPDNEQFF. The CDR3 region has the DNA TGTGCCAGCAGCGTTAGCTTCGGGGCGGGGCCCGACAATGAGCAGTTCTTC.

The chain uses TRBV2 and TRBJ2-5; TRBD2 matches 11 bases. This CDR3 contains 21 residues. In germline, CDR1 is SNHLY, CDR2 FYNNEI. Trimming removed 6 bases from V and 0 bases from J; junction bases left unmatched: 21. The CDR3 DNA reads TGTGCCAGCAGGGGGGACCCCACCCGACTAGCGGGGTTCCAGTACCAAGAGACCCAGTACTTC. This codes for CASRGDPTRLAGFQYQETQYF.

This clone showed up just a few times. The gene calls are TRBV11-2 and TRBJ2-7; D perhaps matches TRBD1 (6 bases). V was cut by 5 bases and J by 0 bases, with 17 bases left in between. The CDR3 runs 16 residues. Germline CDR1 reads SGHAT; CDR2 reads FQNNGV. This CDR3 reads CASSVTGTPRSYEQYF. The CDR3 region has the DNA TGTGCCAGCAGCGTCACCGGGACACCTCGCTCCTACGAGCAGTACTTC.

The genes are TRBV4-1 and TRBJ1-5; tentatively, D is TRBD1 (5 bases). The assigned J gene may be wrong: the sequence end matches TRBJ2-3 better. The CDR3 consists of 15 residues. CDR1 MGHRA and CDR2 YSYEKL come from the germline V gene. The CDR3: CASSQGQLTNQPQYF. The CDR3 DNA is TGCGCCAGCAGCCAAGGACAGCTGACAAATCAGCCCCAGTATTTT.

In this sample, this clone turned up once. J is TRBJ2-1 and V is TRBV5-5; TRBD2 aligns across 12 bases. Trimming cost V 1 base and J 5 bases; bases outside gene matches: 1. Germline-derived CDR1 and CDR2 are SGHKS and YYEKEE (reference sequence). This CDR3 contains 15 residues. CDR3: CASSLLAGGDNEQFF. In DNA, the CDR3 is TGTGCCAGCAGCTTGCTAGCGGGGGGGGACAATGAGCAGTTCTTC.

This clone was counted only a few times. CDR3 in amino acids: CASSSGQGVRGSPLHF. The CDR3 DNA reads TGTGCCAGCAGCTCAGGACAGGGTGTGCGCGGTTCACCCCTCCACTTT. The V gene is TRBV5-4, the J gene TRBJ1-6, with TRBD1 matching 8 bases. The CDR3 contains 16 residues. Trimming took 3 bases from V and 9 from J; bases not matched to a gene: 11. Germline V gene data show CDR1 as SGHNT and CDR2 as YYREEE (reference sequence).

The chain links TRBV5-5 to TRBJ1-3, with D possibly TRBD1 on 5 matching bases. Germline assignment: CDR1 SGHKS and CDR2 YYEKEE (reference sequence). Trimming stripped 4 bases from V and 3 bases from J, with 8 bases between. The CDR3 totals 13 residues. In nucleotides, the CDR3 is TGTGCCAGCAGCCTGACAGATGGAAACACCATATATTTT. It yields the protein CASSLTDGNTIYF.

The chain has TRBV19 and TRBJ1-6; the D is unclear. The CDR3 totals 14 residues. Deletions cut 8 bases from V and 7 bases from J, with 15 bases between. The germline V gene has CDR1 LNHDA and CDR2 SQIVND (reference sequence). DNA of the CDR3: TGTGCCAGTTCCGTATGGAGCCGAAATTCACCCCTCCACTTT. This gives the protein CASSVWSRNSPLHF. Supplemented by reference TRBV19 and TRBJ1-6, the full variable domain reads DGGITQSPKYLFRKEGQNVTLSCEQNLNHDAMYWYRQDPGQGLRLIYYSQIVNDFQKGDIAEGYSVSREKKESFPLTVTSAQKNPTAFYLCASSVWSRNSPLHFGNGTRLTVT.

This clone was found once. This rearrangement joins TRBV7-2 to TRBJ2-3, with a possible D match to TRBD2 (7 bases). The CDR3 runs 15 residues. V lost 5 bases, J lost 4 bases, and 16 bases lay in between. CDR1 is SGHTA, CDR2 FQGNSA, per germline. In DNA form, the CDR3 reads TGTGCCAGCAGCCCAAGGGGGGGGTTCTCAGATACGCAGTATTTT. Translation: CASSPRGGFSDTQYF.